The 28 T cell receptor beta chains below come from one sample, sequenced in a study of T-cell reconstitution after alpha-beta-depleted transplantation in children. Preparation of the TCRbeta library was carried out with unique molecular identifiers. TCRdb recomputed calls from the PCR reads with MiXCR, one row per CDR3 protein. The sample yields 540,000 or so distinct CDR3 sequences, around 23% seen once. Sequenced material: PBMCs, mostly from graft donor cells, taken 360 days after TCRalphabeta/CD19-depleted stem cell transplant. These receptors were collected from a boy younger than two who had a stem cell transplant for acute myeloid leukemia, so the T cells may come from the graft donor.

This clonotype has only a few counts. This rearrangement joins TRBV15 to TRBJ2-3; a possible D gene is TRBD2 (6 bases). V was trimmed by 0 bases and J by 2 bases, leaving 15 bases between them. Germline CDR1 LNHNV, CDR2 YYDKDF (reference sequence). The CDR3 extends over 17 amino acids. The CDR3 nucleotides read TGTGCCACCAGCAGAGATCGGAACGGGGGAGCCACAGATACGCAGTATTTT. This codes for CATSRDRNGGATDTQYF.

A remark on this clonotype: One end of the junction is discordant with germline, which a read error may explain. The chain uses TRBV11-1 and TRBJ1-1; unclear D gene. Germline V gene data show CDR1 as SGHAT and CDR2 as FQDESV (reference sequence). The CDR3 is 13 amino acids. The CDR3 region has the DNA TGTTCCAGCAGCCTGACATCGAACACTGAAGCTTTCTTT. The encoded protein is CSSSLTSNTEAFF.

This clonotype showed up just a few times. The chain carries TRBV29-1 and TRBJ1-4; no reliable D call. This CDR3 comprises 13 residues. Germline V gives CDR1 SQVTM, CDR2 ANQGSEA. The ends were cut back, 6 bases at V and 6 bases at J, with 14 bases in the middle. The CDR3 region has the DNA TGCAGCGTCCAGGTGGGAGGACATGAAAAACTGTTTTTT. Translating it yields CSVQVGGHEKLFF.

At least ten counts were recorded for this clonotype. This sequence joins TRBV7-2 and TRBJ2-3; D might be TRBD1 (5 bases). Germline V gives CDR1 SGHTA, CDR2 FQGNSA. The CDR3 is 14 residues long. Trimming cost V 3 bases and J 0 bases, with 7 bases left between them. The CDR3 DNA reads TGTGCCAGCAGCTTTGGGGCAAGCACAGATACGCAGTATTTT. Encoded protein: CASSFGASTDTQYF.

With respect to this clonotype: One end of the junction varies from germline; a read error may be responsible. The rearrangement uses TRBV20-1 and TRBJ1-1, with D perhaps matching TRBD1 (5 bases). Germline CDR1 is DFQATT and CDR2 is SNEGSKA (reference sequence). The CDR3 is 14 amino acids. The DNA for the CDR3 is TGCAGTGTTAGACCAGGGATGGAGAACACTGAAGCTTTCTTT. As protein: CSVRPGMENTEAFF.

The V gene is TRBV7-2, the J gene TRBJ1-1; the D gene is possibly TRBD1 (5 bases). There are 21 residues in the CDR3. The V end was cut by 0 bases, the J end by 6 bases, with 32 bases between. Germline CDR1 is SGHTA and CDR2 is FQGNSA. This CDR3 reads CASSLAGLRWSSTIFTAEAFF. In DNA, the CDR3 is TGTGCCAGCAGCTTAGCGGGACTGAGGTGGTCAAGTACCATTTTCACCGCTGAAGCTTTCTTT.

In its sample, this clonotype was seen a few times. The chain combines TRBV5-1 with TRBJ2-1, with D perhaps TRBD2 (6 bases). This CDR3 spans 15 amino acids. The germline gives CDR1 SGHRS, CDR2 YFSETQ. Trimming pared 3 bases from V and 0 bases from J, leaving 10 bases between. In nucleotides, the CDR3 is TGCGCCAGCAGCTCGGGAGTATACTCCTACAATGAGCAGTTCTTC. This translates into CASSSGVYSYNEQFF.

This chain joins TRBV9 and TRBJ2-5; no clear D gene. Germline CDR1 reads SGDLS; CDR2 reads YYNGEE. V was trimmed by 0 bases and J by 5 bases, leaving 11 bases between them. This CDR3 comprises 14 residues. The DNA of the CDR3 is TGTGCCAGCAGCGTAGGGGCCACAGTGGAGACCCAGTACTTC. This gives the protein CASSVGATVETQYF.

This clonotype was seen repeatedly, ten times or more. At one of its ends the junction is not consistent with the germline gene, which may arise from a read error. The rearrangement joins TRBV6-2 or TRBV6-3 to TRBJ1-2; D is ambiguous. The CDR3 runs to 11 residues. From germline, CDR1 is MNHEY and CDR2 SVGEGT. The DNA of the CDR3 is TGTGCCAGCAGCTACTCGGCTGGCCACACCTTC. It codes for CASSYSAGHTF.

This clonotype was counted many times. The chain couples TRBV20-1 to TRBJ2-1, with 11 bases matching TRBD2. The V gene end was trimmed by 5 bases and the J gene end by 7 bases; junction bases not matched to a gene: 7. The germline CDR1 and CDR2 sequences are DFQATT and SNEGSKA (reference sequence). The CDR3 runs to 14 residues. The CDR3 DNA is TGCAGTGCTGGCGGGACTAGCGGAACAAATGAGCAGTTCTTC. Amino acids: CSAGGTSGTNEQFF.

CDR3 loop: CASSFYRGHEQYF. The CDR3, as DNA: TGTGCCAGCAGTTTCTACAGGGGCCACGAGCAGTACTTC. This sequence joins TRBV12-3 or TRBV12-4 and TRBJ2-7; TRBD1 aligns across 7 bases. Germline trimming cut 3 bases from V and 5 bases from J; bases unmatched to any gene: 4. The CDR3 extends over 13 amino acids.

V gene TRBV28 combines with J gene TRBJ2-3; TRBD2 aligns across 7 bases. After removal of 4 bases from V and 0 bases from J, the junction contained 10 bases not matched to a gene. The CDR3 is made up of 17 amino acids. Germline assignment: CDR1 MDHEN and CDR2 SYDVKM. This chain's CDR3 is CASSWPRLAESTDTQYF. CDR3 nucleotide sequence: TGTGCCAGCAGTTGGCCCAGGCTAGCGGAGAGCACAGATACGCAGTATTTT. The full variable domain, completed using reference TRBV28 and TRBJ2-3, is DVKVTQSSRYLVKRTGEKVFLECVQDMDHENMFWYRQDPGLGLRLIYFSYDVKMKEKGDIPEGYSVSREKKERFSLILESASTNQTSMYLCASSWPRLAESTDTQYFGPGTRLTVL.

This clonotype was observed at least ten times. This chain links TRBV10-3 with TRBJ2-5, with D unclear. Trimming pared 3 bases from V and 1 base from J, leaving 0 bases between. This CDR3 is 11 amino acids long. CDR1 is ENHRY, CDR2 SYGVKD, per germline. Here the CDR3 reads CAISDQETQYF. As DNA, the CDR3 is TGTGCCATCAGTGACCAAGAGACCCAGTACTTC.

This clonotype was recorded many times. The chain combines TRBV20-1 with TRBJ2-7; D might be TRBD2 (5 bases). This CDR3 is built from 14 residues. Germline loops: CDR1 DFQATT, CDR2 SNEGSKA (reference sequence). V was trimmed by 2 bases and J by 3 bases, leaving 14 bases between them. This CDR3 is CSARSGEGIYEQYF. DNA for the CDR3: TGCAGTGCTAGATCAGGAGAGGGAATCTACGAGCAGTACTTC.

In this sample, this clonotype turned up many times. The chain is built from TRBV12-3 or TRBV12-4 and TRBJ2-1; TRBD1 aligns across 8 bases. The CDR3 runs 13 residues. V lost 6 bases to trimming and J lost 8 bases; unmatched junction nucleotides: 6. The CDR3 nucleotides read TGTGCCAGCAGGGTCAGGGGGCACCATGAGCAGTTCTTC. Translation gives CASRVRGHHEQFF.

A note on this clonotype: At one of its ends the junction is not consistent with the germline gene, which may arise from a read error. The chain is built from TRBV11-2 and TRBJ1-3, with 7 bases identical to TRBD1. This CDR3 region has 18 residues. Germline-derived CDR1 and CDR2 are SGHAT and FQNNGV. Here the CDR3 reads CASNLDLRVQGSGNTIYF. CDR3 DNA sequence: TGTGCCAGCAACTTAGACCTCAGGGTACAGGGGTCTGGAAACACCATATATTTT. Full variable domain (remainder filled in from reference TRBV11-2 and TRBJ1-3): EAGVAQSPRYKIIEKRQSVAFWCNPISGHATLYWYQQILGQGPKLLIQFQNNGVVDDSQLPKDRFSAERLKGVDSTLKIQPAKLEDSAVYLCASNLDLRVQGSGNTIYFGEGSWLTVV.

Worth noting for this clonotype: This may arise from a read error, as a much more abundant clone is one base away. This is likely a read error, given that the CDR3 carries no conserved phenylalanine or tryptophan at its end. The chain has TRBV6-5 and TRBJ1-1; D uncertain. Germline V CDR1 and CDR2: MNHEY, SVGAGI. The CDR3 is made up of 14 amino acids. V lost 2 bases and J 1 base, leaving 8 bases between the germline ends. The CDR3 DNA is TGTGCCAGCAGTTACGGAGGGCCGAACACTGAAGCTTTCTCT. Translating it yields CASSYGGPNTEAFS.

There are many counts of this clonotype. The V and J genes are TRBV12-3 or TRBV12-4 and TRBJ2-3; 9 positions agree with TRBD2. V gave up 8 bases and J gave up 5 bases; unmatched junction bases: 11. The CDR3 is made up of 15 amino acids. The CDR3 bases are TGTGCCAGCGTTGGAGTGACTAGCGGCATAGATACGCAGTATTTT. Its protein product is CASVGVTSGIDTQYF.

This rearrangement joins TRBV5-6 to TRBJ1-1, with TRBD1 as a possible D gene (5 bases). The CDR3 totals 15 residues. V was cut by 4 bases and J by 7 bases, with 20 bases left in between. CDR1 is SGHDT and CDR2 is YYEEEE in the germline V gene. The CDR3 is CASSPPGPAGREAFF. The CDR3 DNA reads as TGTGCCAGCAGCCCCCCGGGTCCGGCAGGGCGTGAAGCTTTCTTT. Complete variable domain (other parts from reference TRBV5-6 and TRBJ1-1): DAGVTQSPTHLIKTRGQQVTLRCSPKSGHDTVSWYQQALGQGPQFIFQYYEEEERQRGNFPDRFSGHQFPNYSSELNVNALLLGDSALYLCASSPPGPAGREAFFGQGTRLTVV.

This rearrangement joins TRBV3-1 to TRBJ2-4, with D maybe TRBD1 (6 bases). CDR3 length: 15 amino acids. Trimming left V 4 bases short and J 8 bases short, with 18 bases between. CDR1 LGHDT and CDR2 YNNKEL come from the germline V gene (reference sequence). The CDR3 DNA sequence: TGTGCCAGCAGCCCCTTCCGGAGGTCAGGGGACATTCAGTACTTC. It specifies CASSPFRRSGDIQYF.

This clonotype was seen many times. V is TRBV29-1 and J is TRBJ2-2; 8 positions match TRBD1. The CDR3 consists of 15 residues. CDR1 SQVTM and CDR2 ANQGSEA come from the germline V gene. After removal of 3 bases from V and 4 bases from J, the junction contained 7 bases not matched to a gene. This CDR3 is CSVDSGTGLTGELFF. CDR3 bases: TGCAGCGTTGACTCCGGGACAGGTCTCACCGGGGAGCTGTTTTTT.

The chain couples TRBV4-3 to TRBJ2-1, with 14 bases fitting TRBD2. Germline V lookup: CDR1 LGHNA, CDR2 YSLEER. J was trimmed by 2 bases and V by 4 bases; bases with no gene match: 7. This CDR3 region has 18 residues. The CDR3: CASSPRTSGGIPYNEQFF. The DNA for the CDR3 is TGCGCCAGCAGCCCACGGACTAGCGGGGGGATACCCTACAATGAGCAGTTCTTC.

The chain is built from TRBV28 and TRBJ2-7; a weak D match, TRBD2 (6 bases). The length of the CDR3 is 13 residues. Trimming shortened V by 8 bases and J by 7 bases, and 18 bases separated the two germline ends. Germline CDR1 MDHEN, CDR2 SYDVKM. The CDR3 bases are TGTGCCAGCTCGTGGCGGGTGGGAGGTGAGCAGTACGTC. Encoded protein: CASSWRVGGEQYV.

At least ten counts were recorded for this clonotype. The V call is TRBV10-3, the J call TRBJ2-1, with D perhaps assigned TRBD1 or TRBD2 (5 bases each). This CDR3 is built from 11 residues. Looked up from germline, CDR1 is ENHRY and CDR2 is SYGVKD. Trimming pared 8 bases from V and 10 bases from J, leaving 12 bases between. The CDR3 reads CAIGGTREQFF. CDR3 in DNA: TGTGCCATCGGGGGTACCAGGGAGCAGTTCTTC.

The chain couples TRBV10-3 to TRBJ2-3; possibly TRBD1 or TRBD2 for D (7 bases each). CDR1 and CDR2 from the germline V gene are ENHRY and SYGVKD. The length of the CDR3 is 14 residues. V lost 11 bases to trimming and J lost 3 bases, with 18 bases between them. This chain's CDR3 is CASEAGGGTDTQYF. Here the CDR3 DNA reads TGTGCCTCTGAGGCAGGGGGGGGAACAGATACGCAGTATTTT.

The chain joins TRBV7-2 to TRBJ1-1; tentatively, D is TRBD1 (5 bases). Trimming removed 5 bases from V and 1 base from J, with 17 bases in between. Germline CDR1 and CDR2: SGHTA and FQGNSA. CDR3 length equals 16 residues. CDR3 bases: TGTGCCAGCAGCATTAGGGGTCTCGGGTGGAACACTGAAGCTTTCTTT. It encodes CASSIRGLGWNTEAFF.

V is TRBV7-3 and J is TRBJ2-7; 9 positions match TRBD2. Germline CDR1 reads SGHTA; CDR2 reads FQGTGA. V shed 6 bases, J shed 2 bases, and the junction held 8 bases outside the gene matches. This CDR3 contains 15 residues. DNA of the CDR3: TGTGCCAGCAGGTTTCAAAGCGGGGGGCCCTACGAGCAGTACTTC. It codes for CASRFQSGGPYEQYF.

The chain has TRBV5-1 and TRBJ2-1; D tentatively fits TRBD1 or TRBD2 (6 bases each). Trimming left V 1 base short and J 8 bases short, with 10 bases between. The CDR3 totals 13 residues. CDR1 is SGHRS and CDR2 is YFSETQ in the germline V gene. The CDR3 DNA sequence: TGCGCCAGCAGCTTGACGGGGGCAGATGAGCAGTTCTTC. This sequence encodes CASSLTGADEQFF.